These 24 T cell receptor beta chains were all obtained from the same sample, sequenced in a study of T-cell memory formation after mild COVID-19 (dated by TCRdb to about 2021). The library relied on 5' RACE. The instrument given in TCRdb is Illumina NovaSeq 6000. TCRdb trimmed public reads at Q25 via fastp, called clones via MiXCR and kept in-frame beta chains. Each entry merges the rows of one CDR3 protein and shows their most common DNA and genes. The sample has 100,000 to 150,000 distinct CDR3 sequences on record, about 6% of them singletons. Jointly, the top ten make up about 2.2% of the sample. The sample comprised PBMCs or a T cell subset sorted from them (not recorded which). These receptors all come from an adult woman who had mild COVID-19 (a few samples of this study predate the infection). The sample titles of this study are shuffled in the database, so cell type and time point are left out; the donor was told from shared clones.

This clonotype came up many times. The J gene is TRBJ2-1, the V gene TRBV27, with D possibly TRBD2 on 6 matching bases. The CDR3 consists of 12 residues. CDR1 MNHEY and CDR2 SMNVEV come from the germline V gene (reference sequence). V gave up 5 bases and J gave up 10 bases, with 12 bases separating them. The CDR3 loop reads CASSPDGGEQFF. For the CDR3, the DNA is TGTGCCAGCAGTCCCGACGGGGGAGAGCAGTTCTTC.

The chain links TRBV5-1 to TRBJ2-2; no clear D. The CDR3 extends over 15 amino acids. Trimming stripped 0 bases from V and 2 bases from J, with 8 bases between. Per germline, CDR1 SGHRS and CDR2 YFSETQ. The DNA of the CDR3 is TGCGCCAGCAGCTTGGCCGCAAGCAACACCGGGGAGCTGTTTTTT. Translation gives CASSLAASNTGELFF.

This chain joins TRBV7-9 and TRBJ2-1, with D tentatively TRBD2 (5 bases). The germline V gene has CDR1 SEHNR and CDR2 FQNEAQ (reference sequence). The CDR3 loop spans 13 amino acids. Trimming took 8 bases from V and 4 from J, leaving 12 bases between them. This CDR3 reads CASGPGMYNEQFF. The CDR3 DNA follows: TGTGCCAGCGGCCCGGGAATGTACAATGAGCAGTTCTTC.

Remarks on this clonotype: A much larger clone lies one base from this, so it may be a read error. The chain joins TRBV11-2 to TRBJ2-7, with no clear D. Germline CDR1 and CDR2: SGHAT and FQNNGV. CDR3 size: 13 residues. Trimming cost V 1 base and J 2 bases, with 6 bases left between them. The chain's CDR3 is CASSLAWAYEQYF. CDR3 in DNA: TGTGCCAGCAGCTTAGCGTGGGCCTACGAGCAGTACTTC.

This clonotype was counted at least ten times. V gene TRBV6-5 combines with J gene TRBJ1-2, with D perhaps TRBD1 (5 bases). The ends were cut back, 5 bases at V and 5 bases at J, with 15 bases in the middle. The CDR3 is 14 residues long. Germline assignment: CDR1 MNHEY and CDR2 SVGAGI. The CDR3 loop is CASSRQSNPYGYTF. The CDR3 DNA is TGTGCCAGCAGTAGACAGTCTAACCCATATGGCTACACCTTC.

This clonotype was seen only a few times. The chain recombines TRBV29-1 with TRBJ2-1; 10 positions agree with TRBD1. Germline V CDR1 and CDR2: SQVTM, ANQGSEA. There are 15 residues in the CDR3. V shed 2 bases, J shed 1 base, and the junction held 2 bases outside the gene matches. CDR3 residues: CSVEKGQGSYNEQFF. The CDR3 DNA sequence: TGCAGCGTTGAAAAGGGACAGGGGTCCTACAATGAGCAGTTCTTC.

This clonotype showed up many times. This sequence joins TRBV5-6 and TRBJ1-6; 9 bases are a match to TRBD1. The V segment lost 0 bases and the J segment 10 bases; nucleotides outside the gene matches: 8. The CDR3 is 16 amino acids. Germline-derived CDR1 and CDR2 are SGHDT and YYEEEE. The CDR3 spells CASSLVAGQGSSPLHF. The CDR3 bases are TGTGCCAGCAGCTTGGTGGCGGGACAGGGATCCTCACCCCTCCACTTT. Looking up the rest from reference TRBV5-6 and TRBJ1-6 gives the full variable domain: DAGVTQSPTHLIKTRGQQVTLRCSPKSGHDTVSWYQQALGQGPQFIFQYYEEEERQRGNFPDRFSGHQFPNYSSELNVNALLLGDSALYLCASSLVAGQGSSPLHFGNGTRLTVT.

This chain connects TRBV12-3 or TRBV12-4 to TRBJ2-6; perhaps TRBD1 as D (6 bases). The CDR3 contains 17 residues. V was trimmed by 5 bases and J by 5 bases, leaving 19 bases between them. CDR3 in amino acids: CASSPPGQSNRANVLTF. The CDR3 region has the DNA TGTGCCAGCAGTCCCCCGGGACAATCCAACCGGGCCAACGTCCTGACTTTC.

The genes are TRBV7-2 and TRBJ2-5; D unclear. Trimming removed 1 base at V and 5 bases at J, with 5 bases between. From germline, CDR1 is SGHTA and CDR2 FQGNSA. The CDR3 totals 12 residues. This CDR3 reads CASSLDLETQYF. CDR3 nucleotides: TGTGCCAGCAGCTTAGATTTGGAGACCCAGTACTTC.

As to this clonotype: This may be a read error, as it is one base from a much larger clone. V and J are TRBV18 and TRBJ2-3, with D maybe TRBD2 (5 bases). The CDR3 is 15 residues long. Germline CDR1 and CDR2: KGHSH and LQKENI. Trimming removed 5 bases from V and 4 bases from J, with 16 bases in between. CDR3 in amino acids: CASSTTYGESDTQYF. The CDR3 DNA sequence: TGTGCCAGCTCAACGACGTATGGGGAGTCAGATACGCAGTATTTT.

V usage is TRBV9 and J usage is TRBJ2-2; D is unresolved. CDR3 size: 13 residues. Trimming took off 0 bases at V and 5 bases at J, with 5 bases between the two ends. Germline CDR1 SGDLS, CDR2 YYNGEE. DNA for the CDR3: TGTGCCAGCAGCGTAGAGGGAACCGGGGAGCTGTTTTTT. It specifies CASSVEGTGELFF.

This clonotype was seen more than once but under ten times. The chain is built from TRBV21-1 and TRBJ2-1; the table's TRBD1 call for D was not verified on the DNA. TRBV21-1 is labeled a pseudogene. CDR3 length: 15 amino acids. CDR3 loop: CASSKAPREYNEQFF. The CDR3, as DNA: TGTGCCAGCAGCAAAGCTCCCAGGGAGTACAATGAGCAGTTCTTC.

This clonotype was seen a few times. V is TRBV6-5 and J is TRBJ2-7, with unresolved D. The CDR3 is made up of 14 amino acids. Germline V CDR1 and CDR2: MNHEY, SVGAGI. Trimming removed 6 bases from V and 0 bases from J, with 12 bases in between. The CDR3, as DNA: TGTGCCAGCAGGATGCAGGTCGGCTCCTACGAGCAGTACTTC. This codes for CASRMQVGSYEQYF.

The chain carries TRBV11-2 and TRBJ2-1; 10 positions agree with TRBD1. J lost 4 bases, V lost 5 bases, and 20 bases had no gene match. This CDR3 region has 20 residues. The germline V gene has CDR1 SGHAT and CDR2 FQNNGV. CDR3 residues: CASSLLGGQGMLVGYNEQFF. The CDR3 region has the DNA TGTGCCAGCAGCCTATTAGGGGGACAGGGGATGTTGGTTGGGTACAATGAGCAGTTCTTC.

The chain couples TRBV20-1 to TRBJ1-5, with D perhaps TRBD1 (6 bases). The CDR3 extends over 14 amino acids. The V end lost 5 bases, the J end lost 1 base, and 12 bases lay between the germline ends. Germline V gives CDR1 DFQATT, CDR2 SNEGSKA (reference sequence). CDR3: CSASQGDSNQPQHF. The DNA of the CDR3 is TGCAGTGCTTCACAGGGAGACAGCAATCAGCCCCAGCATTTT.

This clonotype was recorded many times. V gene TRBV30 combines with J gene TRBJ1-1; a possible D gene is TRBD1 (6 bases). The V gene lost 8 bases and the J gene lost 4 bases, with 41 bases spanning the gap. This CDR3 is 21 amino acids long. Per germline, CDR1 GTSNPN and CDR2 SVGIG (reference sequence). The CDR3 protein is CAGQYKHGIFGRGSEVTEAFF. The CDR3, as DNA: TGTGCCGGACAGTATAAACACGGGATATTTGGGCGGGGATCGGAGGTCACTGAAGCTTTCTTT. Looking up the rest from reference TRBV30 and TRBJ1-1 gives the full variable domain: SQTIHQWPATLVQPVGSPLSLECTVEGTSNPNLYWYRQAAGRGLQLLFYSVGIGQISSEVPQNLSASRPQDRQFILSSKKLLLSDSGFYLCAGQYKHGIFGRGSEVTEAFFGQGTRLTVV.

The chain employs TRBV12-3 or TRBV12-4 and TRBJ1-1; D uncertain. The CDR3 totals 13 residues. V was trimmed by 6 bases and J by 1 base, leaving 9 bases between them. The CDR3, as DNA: TGTGCCAGCAGCCCTTTGGGGAACACTGAAGCTTTCTTT. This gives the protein CASSPLGNTEAFF.

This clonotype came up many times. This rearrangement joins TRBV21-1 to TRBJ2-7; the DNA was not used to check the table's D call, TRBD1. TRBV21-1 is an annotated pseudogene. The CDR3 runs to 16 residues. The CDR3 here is CASSKEDGRGTYEQYF. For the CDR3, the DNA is TGTGCCAGCAGCAAAGAAGACGGACGGGGAACCTACGAGCAGTACTTC.

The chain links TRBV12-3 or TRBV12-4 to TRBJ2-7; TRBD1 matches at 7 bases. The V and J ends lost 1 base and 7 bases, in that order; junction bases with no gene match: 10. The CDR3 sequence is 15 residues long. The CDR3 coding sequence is TGTGCCAGCAGTTTAGGGGACAGTGCTCTTGGGGAGCAGTACTTC. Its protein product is CASSLGDSALGEQYF.

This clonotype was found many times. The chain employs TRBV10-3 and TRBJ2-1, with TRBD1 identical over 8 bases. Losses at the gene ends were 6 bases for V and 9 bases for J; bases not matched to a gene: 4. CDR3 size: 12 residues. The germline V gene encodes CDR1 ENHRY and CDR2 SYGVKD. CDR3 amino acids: CAIRKDRAEQFF. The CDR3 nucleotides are TGTGCCATCAGAAAGGACAGGGCTGAGCAGTTCTTC.

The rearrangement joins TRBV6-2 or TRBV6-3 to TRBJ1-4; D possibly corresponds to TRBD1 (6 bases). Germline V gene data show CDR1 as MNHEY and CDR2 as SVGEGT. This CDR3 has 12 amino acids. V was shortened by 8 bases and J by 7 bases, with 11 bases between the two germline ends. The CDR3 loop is CASGQTSEKLFF. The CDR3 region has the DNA TGTGCCAGCGGACAGACGTCTGAAAAACTGTTTTTT.

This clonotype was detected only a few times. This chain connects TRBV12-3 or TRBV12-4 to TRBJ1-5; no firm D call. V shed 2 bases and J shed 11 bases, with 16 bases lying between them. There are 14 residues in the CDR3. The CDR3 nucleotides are TGTGCCAGCAGTTTAACCGGGCCCAGGTTAGCCCAGCATTTT. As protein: CASSLTGPRLAQHF.

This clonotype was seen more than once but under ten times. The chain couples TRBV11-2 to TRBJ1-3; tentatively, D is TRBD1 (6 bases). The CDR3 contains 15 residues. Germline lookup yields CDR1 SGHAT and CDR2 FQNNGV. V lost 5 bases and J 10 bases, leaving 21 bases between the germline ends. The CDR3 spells CASSQGGSSRFTIYF. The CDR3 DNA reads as TGTGCCAGCAGCCAAGGGGGATCCTCTAGGTTTACCATATATTTT.

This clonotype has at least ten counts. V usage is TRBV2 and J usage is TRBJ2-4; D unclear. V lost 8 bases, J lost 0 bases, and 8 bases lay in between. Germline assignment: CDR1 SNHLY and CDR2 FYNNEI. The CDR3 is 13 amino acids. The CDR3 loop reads CASGDLAKNIQYF. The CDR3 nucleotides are TGTGCCAGCGGGGATCTAGCCAAAAACATTCAGTACTTC.